The rows below give T cell receptor beta chains drawn from one sample of a study of blood T cell repertoires in COVID-19. The method was immunoSEQ multiplex PCR; TCRdb's version includes in-frame clones alone and lacks a portion of them. The data contain about 400,000 clones, around 92% of them singletons. The specimen sequenced was PBMCs or T cells enriched from blood (not recorded which). These receptors were collected from a woman aged 25 to 39 who had recovered from COVID-19. Both conserved end residues are part of each CDR3. A D gene is named only where the DNA matches it firmly. The listing skips clone size in some rows; elsewhere it reads once, few, many or a size class.

- TRBJ1-2 TRBV12-3/TRBV12-4 - TGTGCCAGTGGGAGCCTAGCTAACTATGGCTACACCTTC CASGSLANYGYTF
few TRBJ2-2 TRBV19 - TGTGCCAGTAGGAGGGAGTGGACCGGGGAGCTGTTTTTT CASRREWTGELFF
- TRBJ1-6 TRBV30 - TGTGCCTGGAGGGTTCGTAGCTCCTATAATTCACCCCTCCACTTT CAWRVRSSYNSPLHF
- TRBJ2-1 TRBV5-1 TRBD2 TGCGCCAGCAGCTTGGTTTCGCGGGGGGGCGGTGAGCAGTTCTTC CASSLVSRGGGEQFF
- TRBJ2-1 TRBV5-5 TRBD2 TGTGCCAGCAGAGACAGAGCGGGGGGCTCCTACAATGAGCAGTTCTTC CASRDRAGGSYNEQFF
- TRBJ1-2 TRBV7-9 - TGTGCCAGCGCCGGACAGACGAACGACTATGGCTACACCTTC CASAGQTNDYGYTF
- TRBJ1-2 TRBV4-2 - TGTGCCAGCACCCCCGTGGCGGGGGGAAACCACTATGGCTACACCTTC CASTPVAGGNHYGYTF
- TRBJ2-1 TRBV18 - TGTGCCAGCTCACCACCGGACGGGAGTAGGTACAATGAGCAGTTCTTC CASSPPDGSRYNEQFF
- TRBJ2-1 TRBV12-3/TRBV12-4 TRBD1 TGTGCCAGCACGGGACAGGGGAAGGGGCAGTTCTTC CASTGQGKGQFF
- TRBJ2-7 TRBV5-1 TRBD2 TGCGCCAGCCGTCTAGCGGGAGAGACATACGAGCAGTACTTC CASRLAGETYEQYF
- TRBJ2-7 TRBV30 TRBD1 TGTGCCTCGACAGGGGGAAAGGGAGAGCAGTACTTC CASTGGKGEQYF
- TRBJ2-1 TRBV7-2 TRBD2 TGTGCCAGCTCCTTATTACTAGCGGGAGGGCCAGGTAGTGAGCAGTTCTTC CASSLLLAGGPGSEQFF
- TRBJ2-7 TRBV5-6 - TGTGCCAGCAGCTTGCTCCTCGGTTCGAAGTACTTC CASSLLLGSKYF
- TRBJ1-3 TRBV7-3 - TGTGCCAGCAGCCTCCTAGGGCAAGGAAAAAAAGGGGATTCTGGAAACACCATATATTTT CASSLLGQGKKGDSGNTIYF